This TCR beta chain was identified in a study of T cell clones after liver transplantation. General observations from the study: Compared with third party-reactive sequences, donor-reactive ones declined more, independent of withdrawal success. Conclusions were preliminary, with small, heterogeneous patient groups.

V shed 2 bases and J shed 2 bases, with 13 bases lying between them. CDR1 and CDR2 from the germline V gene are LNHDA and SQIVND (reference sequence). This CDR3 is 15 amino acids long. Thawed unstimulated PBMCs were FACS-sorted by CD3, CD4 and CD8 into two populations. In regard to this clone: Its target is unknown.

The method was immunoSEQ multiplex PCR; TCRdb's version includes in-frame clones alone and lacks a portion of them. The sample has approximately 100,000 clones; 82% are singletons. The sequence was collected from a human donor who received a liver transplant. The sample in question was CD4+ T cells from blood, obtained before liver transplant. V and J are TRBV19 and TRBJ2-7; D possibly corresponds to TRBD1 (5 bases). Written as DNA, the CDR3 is TGTGCCAGTAGTATAAGGGCAGGGAAAGCCTACGAGCAGTACTTC. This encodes CASSIRAGKAYEQYF.